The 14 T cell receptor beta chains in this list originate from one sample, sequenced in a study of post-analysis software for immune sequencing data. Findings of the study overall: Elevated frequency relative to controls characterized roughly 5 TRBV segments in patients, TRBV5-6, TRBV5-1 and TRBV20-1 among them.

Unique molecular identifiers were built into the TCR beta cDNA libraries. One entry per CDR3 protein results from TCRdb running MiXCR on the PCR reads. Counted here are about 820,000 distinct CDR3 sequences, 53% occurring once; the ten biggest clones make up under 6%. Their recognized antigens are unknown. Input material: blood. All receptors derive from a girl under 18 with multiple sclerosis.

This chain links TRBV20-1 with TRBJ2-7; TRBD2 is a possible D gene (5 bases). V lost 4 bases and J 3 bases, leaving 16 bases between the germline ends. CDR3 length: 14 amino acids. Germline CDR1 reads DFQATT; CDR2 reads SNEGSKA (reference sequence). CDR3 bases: TGCAGTGCTAAGCACCAACGGGGAAACTACGAGCAGTACTTC. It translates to CSAKHQRGNYEQYF.

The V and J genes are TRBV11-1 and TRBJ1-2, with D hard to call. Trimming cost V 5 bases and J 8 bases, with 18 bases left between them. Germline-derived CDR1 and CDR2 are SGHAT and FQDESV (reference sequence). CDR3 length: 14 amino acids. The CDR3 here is CASSLTGNPRGYTF. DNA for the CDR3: TGTGCCAGCAGCCTAACGGGAAACCCTCGGGGCTACACCTTC.

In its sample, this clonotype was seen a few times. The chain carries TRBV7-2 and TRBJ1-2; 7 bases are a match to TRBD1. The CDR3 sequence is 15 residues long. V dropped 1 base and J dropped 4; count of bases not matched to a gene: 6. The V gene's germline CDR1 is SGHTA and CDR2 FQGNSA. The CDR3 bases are TGTGCCAGCAGCTTAGGACAGGGAGATTCCTATGGCTACACCTTC. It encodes CASSLGQGDSYGYTF.

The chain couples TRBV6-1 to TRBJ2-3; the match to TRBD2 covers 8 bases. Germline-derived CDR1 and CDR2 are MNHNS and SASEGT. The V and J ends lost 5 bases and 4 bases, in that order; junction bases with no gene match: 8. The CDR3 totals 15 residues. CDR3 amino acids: CASSTGTSRPDTQYF. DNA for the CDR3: TGTGCCAGCAGTACAGGGACTAGTAGGCCAGATACGCAGTATTTT.

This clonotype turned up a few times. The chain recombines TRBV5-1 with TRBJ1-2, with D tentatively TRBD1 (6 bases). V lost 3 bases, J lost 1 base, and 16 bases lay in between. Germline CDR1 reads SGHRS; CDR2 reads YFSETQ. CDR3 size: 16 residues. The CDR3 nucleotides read TGCGCCAGCAGCTCATCCGGGACACCATTTAACTATGGCTACACCTTC. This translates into CASSSSGTPFNYGYTF.

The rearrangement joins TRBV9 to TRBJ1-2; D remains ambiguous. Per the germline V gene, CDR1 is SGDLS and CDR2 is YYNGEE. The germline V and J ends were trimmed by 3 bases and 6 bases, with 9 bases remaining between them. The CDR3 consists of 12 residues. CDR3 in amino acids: CASSDPQHGYTF. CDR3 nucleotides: TGTGCCAGCAGCGACCCACAACATGGCTACACCTTC.

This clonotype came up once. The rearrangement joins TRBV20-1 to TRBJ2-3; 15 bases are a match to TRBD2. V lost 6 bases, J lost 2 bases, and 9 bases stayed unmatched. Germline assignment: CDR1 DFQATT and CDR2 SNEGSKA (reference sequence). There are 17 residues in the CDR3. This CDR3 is CSAHPGLAGGLTDTQYF. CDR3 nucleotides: TGCAGTGCGCATCCGGGACTAGCGGGAGGCCTCACAGATACGCAGTATTTT.

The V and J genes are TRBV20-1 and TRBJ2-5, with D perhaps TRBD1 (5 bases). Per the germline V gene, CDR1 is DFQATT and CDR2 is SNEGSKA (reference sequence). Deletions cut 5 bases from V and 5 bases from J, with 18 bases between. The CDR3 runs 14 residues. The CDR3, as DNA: TGCAGTGCTTTCGAGACAATCAAGGGGGAGACCCAGTACTTC. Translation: CSAFETIKGETQYF.

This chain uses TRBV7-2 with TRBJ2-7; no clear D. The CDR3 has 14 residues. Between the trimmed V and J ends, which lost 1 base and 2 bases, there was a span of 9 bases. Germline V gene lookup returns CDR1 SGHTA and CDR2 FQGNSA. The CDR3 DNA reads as TGTGCCAGCAGCTTAGGGCAGGAAGCCTACGAGCAGTACTTC. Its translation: CASSLGQEAYEQYF.

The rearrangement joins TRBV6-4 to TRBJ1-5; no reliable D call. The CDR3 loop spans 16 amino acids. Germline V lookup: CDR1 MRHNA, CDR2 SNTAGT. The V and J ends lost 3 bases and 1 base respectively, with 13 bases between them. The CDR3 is CASSEEGGGSNQPQHF. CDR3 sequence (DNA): TGTGCCAGCAGTGAGGAGGGAGGTGGAAGCAATCAGCCCCAGCATTTT.

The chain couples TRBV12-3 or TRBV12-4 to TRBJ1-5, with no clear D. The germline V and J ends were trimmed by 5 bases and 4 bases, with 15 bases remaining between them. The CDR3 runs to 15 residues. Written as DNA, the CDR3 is TGTGCCAGCAGTCCAGCGGCAGGACTTAATCAGCCCCAGCATTTT. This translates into CASSPAAGLNQPQHF.

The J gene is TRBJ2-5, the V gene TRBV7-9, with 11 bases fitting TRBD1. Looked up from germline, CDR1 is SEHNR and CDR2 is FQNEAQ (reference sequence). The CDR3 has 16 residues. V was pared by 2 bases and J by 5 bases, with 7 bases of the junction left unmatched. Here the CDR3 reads CASSLPGTGGRETQYF. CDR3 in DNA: TGTGCCAGCAGCTTACCCGGGACAGGGGGTCGGGAGACCCAGTACTTC.

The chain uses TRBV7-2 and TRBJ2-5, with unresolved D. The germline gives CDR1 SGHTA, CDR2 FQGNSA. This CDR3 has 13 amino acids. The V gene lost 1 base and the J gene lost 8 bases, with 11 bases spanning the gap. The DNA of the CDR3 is TGTGCCAGCAGCTTAGGGGTCCAAGGAACCCAGTACTTC. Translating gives CASSLGVQGTQYF.

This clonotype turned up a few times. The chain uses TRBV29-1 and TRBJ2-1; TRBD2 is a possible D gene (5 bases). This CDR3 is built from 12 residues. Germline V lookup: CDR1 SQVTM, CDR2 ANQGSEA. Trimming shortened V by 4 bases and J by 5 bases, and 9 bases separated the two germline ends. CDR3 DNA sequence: TGCAGCGTTGTCGGACTCAACAATGAGCAGTTCTTC. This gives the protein CSVVGLNNEQFF.